These 10 T cell receptor beta chains share one sample of origin, sequenced in a study of T cell responses to AZD1222 COVID-19 vaccine. TCRdb's table, derived via immunoSEQ multiplex PCR, lists solely in-frame clones and lacks some. The sample lists approximately 73,000 clones; over 80% were seen once. Sequenced here: peripheral blood, sampled on day 0 of AZD1222 vaccination. The receptors come from an adult in good health.

The J gene is TRBJ2-5, the V gene TRBV2; tentatively, D is TRBD2 (7 bases). Germline loops: CDR1 SNHLY, CDR2 FYNNEI. The CDR3 has 14 residues. With 5 bases removed from V and 4 bases from J, the gap between germline ends came to 14 bases. The CDR3 loop reads CASSPEGGPETQYF. As DNA, the CDR3 is TGTGCCAGCAGTCCTGAGGGGGGGCCAGAGACCCAGTACTTC.

V is TRBV3-1 (or the pseudogene TRBV3-2) and J is TRBJ1-1; D perhaps matches TRBD1 (5 bases). CDR3 length: 14 residues. V was trimmed by 0 bases and J by 11 bases, leaving 16 bases between them. Per germline, CDR1 LGHDT and CDR2 YNNKEL (reference sequence). The CDR3, as DNA: TGTGCCAGCAGCCAAGATACCGGGGGTCTTGGTGCTTTCTTT. Translating it yields CASSQDTGGLGAFF.

This chain links TRBV27 with TRBJ2-3, with D tentatively TRBD1 (6 bases). CDR1 and CDR2 (germline): MNHEY, SMNVEV (reference sequence). This CDR3 is 14 amino acids long. Between the trimmed V and J ends, which lost 1 base and 2 bases, there was a span of 7 bases. DNA of the CDR3: TGTGCCAGCAGTTTATGGGGGCTCACAGATACGCAGTATTTT. This translates into CASSLWGLTDTQYF.

This clone was seen a few times. The chain carries TRBV6-5 and TRBJ1-2; TRBD1 is a possible D gene (6 bases). The CDR3 runs 15 residues. From germline, CDR1 is MNHEY and CDR2 SVGAGI. With 2 bases removed from V and 5 bases from J, the gap between germline ends came to 15 bases. The DNA for the CDR3 is TGTGCCAGCAGTTACGCGGACGTCAGGGGTTATGGCTACACCTTC. It codes for CASSYADVRGYGYTF.

The gene calls are TRBV7-9 and TRBJ2-1; no clear D gene. CDR1 is SEHNR and CDR2 is FQNEAQ in the germline V gene (reference sequence). The length of the CDR3 is 14 residues. The germline V and J ends were trimmed by 3 bases and 6 bases, with 12 bases remaining between them. The DNA for the CDR3 is TGTGCCAGCAGCTTTGGTTTACTGCTCAATGAGCAGTTCTTC. Its protein is CASSFGLLLNEQFF. Combining the CDR3 with reference TRBV7-9 and TRBJ2-1 gives the whole variable domain DTGVSQNPRHKITKRGQNVTFRCDPISEHNRLYWYRQTLGQGPEFLTYFQNEAQLEKSRLLSDRFSAERPKGSFSTLEIQRTEQGDSAMYLCASSFGLLLNEQFFGPGTRLTVL.

This rearrangement joins TRBV29-1 to TRBJ2-3, with 9 bases matching TRBD2. This CDR3 region has 15 residues. Germline CDR1 is SQVTM and CDR2 is ANQGSEA. The V segment lost 4 bases and the J segment 2 bases; nucleotides outside the gene matches: 7. This chain's CDR3 is CSVARASGNTDTQYF. DNA for the CDR3: TGCAGCGTTGCAAGGGCTAGCGGGAACACAGATACGCAGTATTTT.

This sequence joins TRBV21-1 and TRBJ1-5. TRBV21-1 counts as a pseudogene. This CDR3 is 15 amino acids long. CDR3 protein: CASSRPTAGRGAQHF. The CDR3 DNA reads TGTGCCAGCAGCCGCCCCACAGCGGGTCGTGGAGCCCAGCATTTT.

This clone was detected only a few times. The genes are TRBV6-2 or TRBV6-3 and TRBJ1-3; D not certain. Trimming removed 5 bases from V and 0 bases from J, with 14 bases in between. The CDR3 totals 16 residues. CDR1 and CDR2 (germline): MNHEY, SVGEGT. The CDR3 spells CASSDTRRYSGNTIYF. CDR3 coding DNA: TGTGCCAGCAGTGATACCAGGCGATACTCTGGAAACACCATATATTTT.

This clone occurred a few times. The rearrangement links TRBV9 to TRBJ1-4; no reliable D call. The CDR3 extends over 16 amino acids. CDR1 is SGDLS and CDR2 is YYNGEE in the germline V gene. V lost 0 bases, J lost 4 bases, and 13 bases lay in between. The CDR3 protein is CASSVAEGGFNEKLFF. The CDR3, as DNA: TGTGCCAGCAGCGTAGCTGAGGGTGGGTTTAATGAAAAACTGTTTTTT.

The chain employs TRBV20-1 and TRBJ1-1; D gene unclear. V lost 3 bases and J 1 base, leaving 3 bases between the germline ends. Germline values: CDR1 DFQATT, CDR2 SNEGSKA (reference sequence). The CDR3 contains 11 residues. The DNA of the CDR3 is TGCAGTGCTAGGGGGAACACTGAAGCTTTCTTT. Protein product: CSARGNTEAFF.